The 13 T cell receptor beta chains below come from one sample, sequenced in a study of blood T cells in healthy people across ages. Primers used in a second PCR of roughly 6 to 12 cycles were a sample-barcoded 5' primer and a J-beta primer mix. TCRdb passed the 5' RACE reads through MiXCR, listing each CDR3 protein once. The sample includes more than 600,000 distinct CDR3 sequences, 20% to 25% seen only once; the top ten take 9.4%. These data were also reused for a study on T cells of mothers and their children.

Input material: blood. All receptors come from a boy between 10 and 17 years old in good health.

This chain uses TRBV20-1 with TRBJ1-4; possible D gene TRBD1, 5 bases. The germline V and J ends were trimmed by 2 bases and 0 bases, with 13 bases remaining between them. Per the germline V gene, CDR1 is DFQATT and CDR2 is SNEGSKA (reference sequence). CDR3 length: 16 residues. DNA for the CDR3: TGCAGTGCTAGATCCGACAGAGTTCCAACTAATGAAAAACTGTTTTTT. It yields the protein CSARSDRVPTNEKLFF.

This clonotype was detected only a few times. The gene calls are TRBV29-1 and TRBJ2-2; D is unclear. The length of the CDR3 is 14 residues. Germline-derived CDR1 and CDR2 are SQVTM and ANQGSEA. V lost 2 bases, J lost 5 bases, and 12 bases lay in between. CDR3 in amino acids: CSVETKFRTGELFF. DNA of the CDR3: TGCAGCGTTGAAACAAAATTCCGAACCGGGGAGCTGTTTTTT.

The chain combines TRBV5-1 with TRBJ2-7; no firm D call. The CDR3 spans 13 residues. Germline assignment: CDR1 SGHRS and CDR2 YFSETQ. V lost 5 bases, J lost 0 bases, and 9 bases lay in between. The CDR3 region is CASRDLSSYEQYF. CDR3 sequence (DNA): TGCGCCAGCAGGGACCTCAGCTCCTACGAGCAGTACTTC.

This clonotype was detected only a few times. CDR3 DNA sequence: TGTGCCAGCAACCGACAGGGAACGAACTCACCCCTCCACTTT. This codes for CASNRQGTNSPLHF. V and J are TRBV12-3 or TRBV12-4 and TRBJ1-6; 7 nucleotides match TRBD1. The CDR3 is made up of 14 amino acids. V trimming: 7 bases; J trimming: 10 bases; junction bases outside the gene matches: 10.

The CDR3 sequence: CASSPGIEFRETQYF. The CDR3 nucleotides are TGCGCCAGCAGCCCAGGGATCGAATTCCGGGAGACCCAGTACTTC. The V call is TRBV5-1, the J call TRBJ2-5; D is perhaps TRBD1 (5 bases). V was cut by 4 bases and J by 5 bases, with 18 bases left in between. This CDR3 is built from 15 residues. Germline loops: CDR1 SGHRS, CDR2 YFSETQ.

This clonotype occurred once. The V and J genes are TRBV5-1 and TRBJ2-3; 10 nucleotides match TRBD1. Germline V lookup: CDR1 SGHRS, CDR2 YFSETQ. The CDR3 is 14 amino acids. V was pared by 3 bases and J by 5 bases, with 3 bases of the junction left unmatched. The CDR3 loop is CASSSGQGVDTQYF. CDR3 bases: TGCGCCAGCAGCTCCGGACAGGGGGTAGATACGCAGTATTTT.

There are a few counts of this clonotype. The chain recombines TRBV20-1 with TRBJ2-2, with 9 nucleotides matching TRBD2. Germline CDR1 DFQATT, CDR2 SNEGSKA (reference sequence). The CDR3 extends over 15 amino acids. J lost 3 bases, V lost 0 bases, and 2 bases had no gene match. CDR3 bases: TGCAGTGCTAGAGAGACTAGCGGTTACACCGGGGAGCTGTTTTTT. As protein: CSARETSGYTGELFF.

The J gene is TRBJ1-2, the V gene TRBV29-1; TRBD1 might be the D (5 bases). CDR1 is SQVTM and CDR2 is ANQGSEA in the germline V gene. CDR3 size: 13 residues. V dropped 2 bases and J dropped 6 bases, with 13 bases sitting between them. The CDR3 is CSVETGWINGYTF. Written as DNA, the CDR3 is TGCAGCGTTGAAACAGGCTGGATAAATGGCTACACCTTC. Full variable domain (missing parts from reference TRBV29-1 and TRBJ1-2): SAVISQKPSRDICQRGTSLTIQCQVDSQVTMMFWYRQQPGQSLTLIATANQGSEATYESGFVIDKFPISRPNLTFSTLTVSNMSPEDSSIYLCSVETGWINGYTFGSGTRLTVV.

There are a few counts of this clonotype. The V and J genes are TRBV6-2 or TRBV6-3 and TRBJ2-7; 9 bases agree with TRBD1. This CDR3 comprises 13 residues. Germline V gives CDR1 MNHEY, CDR2 SVGEGT. With 6 bases clipped from V and 6 bases from J, the junction kept 6 bases outside the gene matches. As DNA, the CDR3 is TGTGCCAGCAGGACAGGGGGAATGGGCGAGCAGTACTTC. This sequence encodes CASRTGGMGEQYF.

The rearrangement links TRBV27 to TRBJ2-2, with 7 bases fitting TRBD1. J lost 5 bases, V lost 6 bases, and 15 bases had no gene match. Germline V gene data show CDR1 as MNHEY and CDR2 as SMNVEV (reference sequence). The CDR3 is 17 residues long. The CDR3 loop reads CASSPSFTGEVTGELFF. DNA for the CDR3: TGTGCCAGCAGCCCGTCATTTACAGGGGAAGTGACCGGGGAGCTGTTTTTT.

The chain is built from TRBV6-6 and TRBJ2-7; the match to TRBD1 covers 8 bases. Germline V lookup: CDR1 MNHNY, CDR2 SVGAGI (reference sequence). CDR3 length: 12 amino acids. The trim removed 4 bases at V and 12 bases at J, leaving 8 bases unmatched. The CDR3 loop reads CASSSGQGHSYF. The CDR3 DNA follows: TGTGCCAGCAGTTCTGGACAGGGCCACTCGTACTTC.

This sequence joins TRBV7-2 and TRBJ2-7; 7 bases match TRBD2. V was clipped by 5 bases and J by 2 bases; unmatched bases: 9. This CDR3 region has 15 residues. Germline CDR1 is SGHTA and CDR2 is FQGNSA. DNA of the CDR3: TGTGCCAGCAGCCTGGGGGGGTTATCTCCCTACGAGCAGTACTTC. As protein: CASSLGGLSPYEQYF.

In DNA, the CDR3 is TGTGCCAGCAGGAGTAACGAAGAGACCCAGTACTTC. It codes for CASRSNEETQYF. The chain carries TRBV28 and TRBJ2-5; D remains unclear. This CDR3 is built from 12 residues. Trimming left V 6 bases short and J 3 bases short, with 8 bases between. Germline lookup yields CDR1 MDHEN and CDR2 SYDVKM.